Listed below are T cell receptor beta chains from one sample, sequenced in a study of monozygotic twins with inflammatory bowel disease. Reprocessing the 5' RACE reads, TCRdb reports a single entry for every CDR3 protein and omits DNA. Its table records roughly 300,000 distinct CDR3 sequences. Sequencing was carried out using blood. The source of these receptors is a human donor with ulcerative colitis or Crohn's disease, or a healthy co-twin of an affected twin (not recorded which). Each CDR3 is given with its conserved first and last residue.

TRBV25-1	TRBJ2-7	CASGSAGYRPEQYF
TRBV5-1	TRBJ2-7	CASSYGEAYEQYF
TRBV3-1	TRBJ1-2	CASSHEGIPWGYTF
TRBV6-1	TRBJ1-1	CASRIFASWGDTEAFF
TRBV27	TRBJ2-1	CASSLNIGQGAGNEQFF
TRBV6-6	TRBJ2-7	CASSIQGDEQYF
TRBV20-1	TRBJ2-1	CSAAPPTYNEQFF
TRBV12-3/TRBV12-4	TRBJ2-5	CASSLWQLETQYF
TRBV29-1	TRBJ2-1	CSGEGLRVREQFF
TRBV7-9	TRBJ2-7	CASSTNNRGPYEQYF
TRBV6-5	TRBJ2-7	CASSYSFSGRTYEQYF
TRBV12-3/TRBV12-4	TRBJ1-5	CASSSGQGNQPQHF
TRBV27	TRBJ2-1	CASSEDRTYNEQFF
TRBV29-1	TRBJ2-7	CSVFQPGLAYEQYF
TRBV5-5	TRBJ1-1	CASTMGRTNEAFF
TRBV7-9	TRBJ2-2	CASSLVQASTGELFF
TRBV18	TRBJ2-6	CASSPSYGANVLTF
TRBV7-2	TRBJ2-2	CASSSRTSLGELFF
TRBV7-9	TRBJ2-7	CASSFREVEQYF
TRBV20-1	TRBJ2-1	CSAPPPPPAPKYNEQFF
TRBV12-3/TRBV12-4	TRBJ2-7	CATAPRDRQYEQYF
TRBV19	TRBJ1-2	CASSENYGYTF
TRBV7-2	TRBJ2-6	CASGKDRVSLWANVLTF
TRBV29-1	TRBJ2-2	CSVVVGFTGDLFF
TRBV20-1	TRBJ2-5	CSAIDRGRGETQYF
TRBV27	TRBJ1-2	CASTSKDRNGYTF
TRBV18	TRBJ2-7	CASSPGNSYEQYF
TRBV9	TRBJ2-3	CASSETGLADTDTQYF
TRBV3-1	TRBJ1-2	CASSLRTGVGYTF
TRBV5-6	TRBJ2-2	CASSLDRRGTFGELFF
TRBV7-2	TRBJ2-3	CASSLAVYGADTQYF
TRBV7-2	TRBJ2-5	CASSLTSGETQYF
TRBV7-2	TRBJ1-5	CASSLGQGAGQPQHF
TRBV19	TRBJ1-5	CASTAGWFGQPQHF
TRBV28	TRBJ1-1	CASTTATWAFF
TRBV12-3/TRBV12-4	TRBJ1-2	CASSGDRSGYGYTF
TRBV25-1	TRBJ1-1	CASSPPYRGPLEAFF
TRBV12-3/TRBV12-4	TRBJ1-3	CATNRESGNTIYF
TRBV20-1	TRBJ2-7	CSAPGQGILLQYF
TRBV12-3/TRBV12-4	TRBJ1-5	CASSLEAGGNQPQHF
TRBV30	TRBJ2-4	CAWSQKRFQQGAKNIQYF
TRBV20-1	TRBJ2-7	CSAPDPLAGPPYEQYF
TRBV10-3	TRBJ1-5	CAISEGDGNQPQHF
TRBV5-1	TRBJ2-3	CASSLVVAGVVADTQYF
TRBV7-2	TRBJ2-7	CASRVAGSYEQYF
TRBV4-2	TRBJ1-2	CASSQDRSGQDYGYTF
TRBV7-3	TRBJ2-3	CASSLIGGGTDTQYF
TRBV28	TRBJ2-5	CASSSLDREQETQYF
TRBV6-5	TRBJ2-1	CASISGFNEQFF
TRBV28	TRBJ2-7	CASSFRLAGTYEQYF